Each of the 13 T cell receptor beta chains below was sequenced from the same sample in a study of blood T cell repertoires in COVID-19. Clones were read by immunoSEQ multiplex PCR, and TCRdb kept only the in-frame ones, dropping some. Here the sample spans roughly 120,000 clones, approximately 90% being singletons. The material sequenced was peripheral blood. The receptors come from a man aged 50 to 59 with COVID-19, enrolled during active disease.

V and J are TRBV30 and TRBJ1-6, with D hard to call. The CDR3 consists of 14 residues. Trimming pared 0 bases from V and 8 bases from J, leaving 11 bases between. CDR1 GTSNPN and CDR2 SVGIG come from the germline V gene (reference sequence). CDR3 nucleotides: TGTGCCTGGAGTGTAAGGCAGAGCGATTCACCCCTCCACTTT. Its translation: CAWSVRQSDSPLHF.

The chain joins TRBV29-1 to TRBJ2-2, with 9 bases that match TRBD2. Germline CDR1 is SQVTM and CDR2 is ANQGSEA. The V segment lost 5 bases and the J segment 2 bases; nucleotides outside the gene matches: 15. CDR3 length: 18 residues. The CDR3 loop reads CSVLARPLLAGNTGELFF. CDR3 bases: TGCAGCGTTTTAGCCCGACCTTTACTAGCGGGCAACACCGGGGAGCTGTTTTTT.

The V call is TRBV11-2, the J call TRBJ2-1; 11 bases agree with TRBD2. J was trimmed by 3 bases and V by 4 bases; bases with no gene match: 2. This CDR3 is 15 amino acids long. The germline V gene has CDR1 SGHAT and CDR2 FQNNGV. The CDR3 nucleotides read TGTGCCAGCAGCTCCGGGACTAGCGGCTACAATGAGCAGTTCTTC. This translates into CASSSGTSGYNEQFF.

In this sample, this clone turned up once. The V gene is TRBV2, the J gene TRBJ2-3; the match to TRBD2 covers 15 bases. CDR3 length equals 18 residues. The junction had 14 bases not matched to a gene; V was cut back by 6 bases and J by 7 bases. In germline, CDR1 is SNHLY, CDR2 FYNNEI. This chain's CDR3 is CASRTGLAGGYLLNTQYF. CDR3 nucleotides: TGTGCCAGCAGGACGGGACTAGCGGGAGGCTACCTTTTGAATACGCAGTATTTT.

V usage is TRBV13 and J usage is TRBJ2-7; D gene uncertain. The CDR3 spans 14 residues. Per germline, CDR1 PRHDT and CDR2 FYEKMQ (reference sequence). The V end lost 5 bases, the J end lost 6 bases, and 17 bases lay between the germline ends. CDR3 residues: CASSPRLPGSEQYF. CDR3 in DNA: TGTGCCAGCAGCCCCCGTCTACCTGGTAGCGAGCAGTACTTC.

In DNA form, the CDR3 reads TGCGCCAGCAGCATTAATACAGGTTACGAGCAGTACGTC. Its translation: CASSINTGYEQYV. The chain joins TRBV5-1 to TRBJ2-7, with a weak D call TRBD1 (5 bases). Germline lookup yields CDR1 SGHRS and CDR2 YFSETQ. This CDR3 region has 13 residues. Trimming took off 4 bases at V and 4 bases at J, with 12 bases between the two ends.

This clone appeared once. The chain employs TRBV7-3 and TRBJ2-1, with D possibly TRBD1 on 5 matching bases. CDR1 and CDR2 (germline): SGHTA, FQGTGA. The CDR3 is made up of 13 amino acids. V dropped 5 bases and J dropped 8 bases, with 13 bases sitting between them. The CDR3 protein is CASSPFRAHEQFF. CDR3 bases: TGTGCCAGCAGCCCGTTCAGGGCCCATGAGCAGTTCTTC. The whole variable domain, filled in from reference TRBV7-3 and TRBJ2-1, reads GAGVSQTPSNKVTEKGKYVELRCDPISGHTALYWYRQSLGQGPEFLIYFQGTGAADDSGLPNDRFFAVRPEGSVSTLKIQRTERGDSAVYLCASSPFRAHEQFFGPGTRLTVL.

This clone was found once. V and J are TRBV7-2 and TRBJ2-7; D perhaps matches TRBD1 (5 bases). CDR1 and CDR2 (germline): SGHTA, FQGNSA. The CDR3 sequence is 12 residues long. Deletions cut 2 bases from V and 6 bases from J, with 8 bases between. This chain's CDR3 is CASSLQGGEQYF. Here the CDR3 DNA reads TGTGCCAGCAGCTTACAGGGCGGCGAGCAGTACTTC.

This rearrangement joins TRBV4-3 to TRBJ1-4; D is ambiguous. This CDR3 comprises 17 residues. Trimming cost V 0 bases and J 5 bases, with 16 bases left between them. The V gene's germline CDR1 is LGHNA and CDR2 YSLEER. CDR3 nucleotides: TGCGCCAGCAGCCAAGATCCGACCACAGTCTTAAATGAAAAACTGTTTTTT. Its translation is CASSQDPTTVLNEKLFF.

The V call is TRBV5-4, the J call TRBJ2-1, with 10 bases aligning to TRBD2. The CDR3 spans 16 residues. CDR1 is SGHNT, CDR2 YYREEE, per germline (reference sequence). Trimming removed 5 bases from V and 5 bases from J; junction bases left unmatched: 10. CDR3 amino acids: CASSYLLGTSDNEQFF. The CDR3 bases are TGTGCCAGCAGTTATCTCCTAGGGACTAGCGACAATGAGCAGTTCTTC.

This chain links TRBV5-6 with TRBJ2-7, with 8 bases matching TRBD1. J lost 2 bases, V lost 3 bases, and 4 bases had no gene match. The CDR3 sequence is 14 residues long. The germline CDR1 and CDR2 sequences are SGHDT and YYEEEE. CDR3 sequence (DNA): TGTGCCAGCAGCTCGGGGACAGGAGCCTACGAGCAGTACTTC. It yields the protein CASSSGTGAYEQYF.

The rearrangement uses TRBV6-6 and TRBJ2-7; TRBD1 is a possible D gene (6 bases). Trimming pared 6 bases from V and 3 bases from J, leaving 12 bases between. This CDR3 region has 13 residues. Germline CDR1 is MNHNY and CDR2 is SVGAGI (reference sequence). The CDR3 is CASSTGQLYEQYV. CDR3 in DNA: TGTGCCAGCAGCACTGGACAGCTCTACGAGCAGTACGTC.

The chain carries TRBV5-5 and TRBJ1-1; 7 nucleotides agree with TRBD1. Germline V gives CDR1 SGHKS, CDR2 YYEKEE (reference sequence). J gave up 2 bases and V 4 bases, and 5 bases lay outside the gene matches. The CDR3 is 14 amino acids. The CDR3 bases are TGTGCCAGCAGCGGCGGACAGGTTAACACTGAAGCTTTCTTT. This encodes CASSGGQVNTEAFF.